The T cell receptor (beta chain) described here comes from a study of cytomegalovirus exposure and HLA in healthy donors. Study in general: About 85 million unique TCRs from HLA-typed donors were held in an early release of data. Study-wide results and caveats: Earlier analysis looked at TCR beta V segments, and most were productive about 90% or about 30% of the time. In a later analysis, V- and J-gene trimming of beta chains associated with a DCLRE1C missense variant, replicated independently.

Both 60 Vbeta primers and 13 Jbeta primers went into the PCR. Profiled with immunoSEQ multiplex PCR; TCRdb holds only in-frame clones, not every one. The sample holds 65,000 to 95,000 clones, approximately 79% seen once. Per the germline V gene, CDR1 is MNHNS and CDR2 is SASEGT. A total of 12 residues make up the CDR3, ends included. As for this clone: Antigen: not known. The DNA is omitted, as the CDR3 cannot be located on it reliably, and the CDR3 follows TCRdb's listing.

What was sequenced was PBMCs. V gene TRBV6-1 combines with J gene TRBJ1-6. The source of this sequence is a human donor in good health. CDR3: CASTLGGSPLHF.